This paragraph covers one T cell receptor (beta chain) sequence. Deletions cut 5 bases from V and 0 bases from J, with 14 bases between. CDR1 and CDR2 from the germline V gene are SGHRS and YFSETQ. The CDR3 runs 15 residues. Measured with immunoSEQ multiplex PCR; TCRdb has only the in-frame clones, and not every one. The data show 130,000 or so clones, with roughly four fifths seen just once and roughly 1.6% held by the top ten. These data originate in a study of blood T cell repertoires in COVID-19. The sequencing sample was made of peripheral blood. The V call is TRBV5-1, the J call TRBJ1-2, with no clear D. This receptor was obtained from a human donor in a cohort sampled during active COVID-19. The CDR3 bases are TGCGCCAGCAGTTCCGGGTCCTCGGCTAACTATGGCTACACCTTC. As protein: CASSSGSSANYGYTF.